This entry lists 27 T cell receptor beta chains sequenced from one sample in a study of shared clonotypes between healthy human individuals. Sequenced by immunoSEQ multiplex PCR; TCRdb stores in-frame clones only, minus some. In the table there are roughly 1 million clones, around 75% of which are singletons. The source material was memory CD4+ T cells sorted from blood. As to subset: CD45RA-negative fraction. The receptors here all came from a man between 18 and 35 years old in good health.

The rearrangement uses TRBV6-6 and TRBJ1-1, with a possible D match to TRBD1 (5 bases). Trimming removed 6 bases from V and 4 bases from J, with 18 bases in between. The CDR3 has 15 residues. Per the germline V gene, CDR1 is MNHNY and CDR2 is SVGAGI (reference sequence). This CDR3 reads CASRSPSEGRTEAFF. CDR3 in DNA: TGTGCCAGCAGGTCCCCGTCGGAGGGACGCACTGAAGCTTTCTTT.

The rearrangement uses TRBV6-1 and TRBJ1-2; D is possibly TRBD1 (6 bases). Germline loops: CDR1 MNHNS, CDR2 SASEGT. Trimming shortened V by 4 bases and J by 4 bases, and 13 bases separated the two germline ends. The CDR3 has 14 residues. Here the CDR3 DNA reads TGTGCCAGCAGTGCCCTACAGGGTTCCTATGGCTACACCTTC. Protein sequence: CASSALQGSYGYTF.

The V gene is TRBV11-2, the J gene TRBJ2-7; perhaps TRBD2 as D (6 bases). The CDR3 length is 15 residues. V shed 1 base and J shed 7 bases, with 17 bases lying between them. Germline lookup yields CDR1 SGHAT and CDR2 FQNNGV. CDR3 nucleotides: TGTGCCAGCAGCTTAGTTCCATTCCCGGGAGCTGAGCAGTACTTC. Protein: CASSLVPFPGAEQYF.

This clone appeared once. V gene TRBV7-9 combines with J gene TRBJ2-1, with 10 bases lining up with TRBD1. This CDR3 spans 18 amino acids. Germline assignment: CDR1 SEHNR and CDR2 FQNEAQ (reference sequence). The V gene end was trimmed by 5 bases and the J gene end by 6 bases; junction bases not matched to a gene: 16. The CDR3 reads CASSTPPPGTGALNEQFF. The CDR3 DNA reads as TGTGCCAGCAGCACTCCCCCCCCCGGGACAGGGGCGCTCAATGAGCAGTTCTTC.

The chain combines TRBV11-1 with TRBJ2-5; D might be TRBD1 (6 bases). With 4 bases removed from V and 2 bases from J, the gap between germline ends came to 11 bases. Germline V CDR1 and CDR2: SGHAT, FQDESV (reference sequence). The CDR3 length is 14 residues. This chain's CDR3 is CASSSGQLQETQYF. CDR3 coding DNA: TGTGCCAGCAGCTCCGGACAGTTACAAGAGACCCAGTACTTC.

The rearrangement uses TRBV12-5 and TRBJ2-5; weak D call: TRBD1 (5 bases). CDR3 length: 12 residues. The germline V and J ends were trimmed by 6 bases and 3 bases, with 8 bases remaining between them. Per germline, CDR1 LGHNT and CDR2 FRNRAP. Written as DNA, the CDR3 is TGTGCTAGTGGCGACAGAAAAGAGACCCAGTACTTC. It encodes CASGDRKETQYF.

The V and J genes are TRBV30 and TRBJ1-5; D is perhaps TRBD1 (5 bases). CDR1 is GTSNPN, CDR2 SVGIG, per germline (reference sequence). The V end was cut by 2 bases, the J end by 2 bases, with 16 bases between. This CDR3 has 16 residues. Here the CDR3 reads CAWSPRGLQGNQPQHF. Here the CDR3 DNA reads TGTGCCTGGAGTCCCCGGGGCCTTCAAGGCAATCAGCCCCAGCATTTT. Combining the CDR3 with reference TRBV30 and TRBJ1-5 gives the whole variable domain SQTIHQWPATLVQPVGSPLSLECTVEGTSNPNLYWYRQAAGRGLQLLFYSVGIGQISSEVPQNLSASRPQDRQFILSSKKLLLSDSGFYLCAWSPRGLQGNQPQHFGDGTRLSIL.

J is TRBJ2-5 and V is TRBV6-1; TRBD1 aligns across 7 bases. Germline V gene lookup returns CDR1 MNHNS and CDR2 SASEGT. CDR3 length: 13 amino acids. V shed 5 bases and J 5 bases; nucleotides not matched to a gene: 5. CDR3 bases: TGTGCCAGCAGTACTGGACAGGTGGAGACCCAGTACTTC. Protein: CASSTGQVETQYF.

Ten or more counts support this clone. The CDR3 sequence is CASSQFREAYEQYF. CDR3 nucleotides: TGTGCCAGCAGCCAATTTAGGGAGGCCTACGAGCAGTACTTC. The rearrangement joins TRBV4-2 to TRBJ2-7, with D maybe TRBD2 (6 bases). The CDR3 loop spans 14 amino acids. The V end was cut by 2 bases, the J end by 2 bases, with 10 bases between. From germline, CDR1 is LGHNA and CDR2 YNFKEQ.

The CDR3 DNA follows: TGTGCCAGCAGTGTCTTATGGGCTGGCTACGAGCAGTACTTC. It translates to CASSVLWAGYEQYF. The rearrangement uses TRBV2 and TRBJ2-7; no clear D gene. V lost 4 bases and J lost 3, with 13 bases in between. Per the germline V gene, CDR1 is SNHLY and CDR2 is FYNNEI. The CDR3 totals 14 residues.

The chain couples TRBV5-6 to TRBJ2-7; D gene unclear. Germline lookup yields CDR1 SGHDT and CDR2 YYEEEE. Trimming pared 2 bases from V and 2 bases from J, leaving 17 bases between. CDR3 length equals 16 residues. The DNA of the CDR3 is TGTGCCAGCAGCTTTTGGTTTGGTCGGCCACCCTACGAGCAGTACTTC. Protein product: CASSFWFGRPPYEQYF. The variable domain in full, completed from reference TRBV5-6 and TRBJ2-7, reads DAGVTQSPTHLIKTRGQQVTLRCSPKSGHDTVSWYQQALGQGPQFIFQYYEEEERQRGNFPDRFSGHQFPNYSSELNVNALLLGDSALYLCASSFWFGRPPYEQYFGPGTRLTVT.

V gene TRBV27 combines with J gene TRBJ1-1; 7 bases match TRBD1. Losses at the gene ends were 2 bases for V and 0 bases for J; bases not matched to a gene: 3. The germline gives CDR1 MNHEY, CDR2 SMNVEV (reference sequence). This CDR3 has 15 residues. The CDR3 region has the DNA TGTGCCAGCAGTTTAAGGGGGACAGTGAACACTGAAGCTTTCTTT. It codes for CASSLRGTVNTEAFF.

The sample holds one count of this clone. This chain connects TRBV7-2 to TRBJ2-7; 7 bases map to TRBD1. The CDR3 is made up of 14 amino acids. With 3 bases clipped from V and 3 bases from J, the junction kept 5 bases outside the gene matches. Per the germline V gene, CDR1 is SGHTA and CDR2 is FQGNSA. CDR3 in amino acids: CASSFDRAYYEQYF. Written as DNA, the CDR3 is TGTGCCAGCAGCTTCGACAGGGCCTACTACGAGCAGTACTTC.

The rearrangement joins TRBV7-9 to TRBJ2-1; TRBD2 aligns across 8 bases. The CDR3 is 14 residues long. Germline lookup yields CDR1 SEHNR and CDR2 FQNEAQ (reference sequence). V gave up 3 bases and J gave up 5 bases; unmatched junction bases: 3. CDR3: CASSFAGGHNEQFF. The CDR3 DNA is TGTGCCAGCAGCTTTGCGGGAGGCCACAATGAGCAGTTCTTC.

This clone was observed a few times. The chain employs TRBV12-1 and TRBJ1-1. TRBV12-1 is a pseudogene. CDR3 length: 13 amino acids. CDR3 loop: CASSSHGVTEAFF. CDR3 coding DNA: TGTGCCAGCAGCTCCCACGGAGTGACTGAAGCTTTCTTT.

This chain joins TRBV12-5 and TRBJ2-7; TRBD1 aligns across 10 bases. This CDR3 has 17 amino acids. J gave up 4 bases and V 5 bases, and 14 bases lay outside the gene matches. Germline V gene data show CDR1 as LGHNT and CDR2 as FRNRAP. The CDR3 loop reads CASGPTGSRDRGYEQYF. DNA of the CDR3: TGTGCTAGTGGTCCGACCGGGAGCCGGGACAGGGGTTACGAGCAGTACTTC.

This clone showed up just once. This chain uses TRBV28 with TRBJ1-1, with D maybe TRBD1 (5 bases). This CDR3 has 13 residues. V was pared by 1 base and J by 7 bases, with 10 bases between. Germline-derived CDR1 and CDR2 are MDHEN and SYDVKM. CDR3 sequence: CASSLFGQFEAFF. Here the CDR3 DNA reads TGTGCCAGCAGTTTATTCGGACAATTTGAAGCTTTCTTT.

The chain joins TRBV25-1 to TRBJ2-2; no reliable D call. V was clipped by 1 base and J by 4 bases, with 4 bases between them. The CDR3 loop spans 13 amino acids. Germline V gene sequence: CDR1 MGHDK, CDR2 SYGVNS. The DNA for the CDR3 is TGTGCCAGCAGTGAATTAATCACCGGGGAGCTGTTTTTT. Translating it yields CASSELITGELFF.

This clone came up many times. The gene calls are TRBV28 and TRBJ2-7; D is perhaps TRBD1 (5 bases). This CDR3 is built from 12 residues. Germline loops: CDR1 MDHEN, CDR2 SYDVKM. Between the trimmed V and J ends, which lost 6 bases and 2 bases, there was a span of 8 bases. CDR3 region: CASRLQAYEQYF. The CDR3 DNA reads TGTGCCAGCAGGCTACAGGCCTACGAGCAGTACTTC. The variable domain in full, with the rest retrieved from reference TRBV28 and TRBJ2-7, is DVKVTQSSRYLVKRTGEKVFLECVQDMDHENMFWYRQDPGLGLRLIYFSYDVKMKEKGDIPEGYSVSREKKERFSLILESASTNQTSMYLCASRLQAYEQYFGPGTRLTVT.

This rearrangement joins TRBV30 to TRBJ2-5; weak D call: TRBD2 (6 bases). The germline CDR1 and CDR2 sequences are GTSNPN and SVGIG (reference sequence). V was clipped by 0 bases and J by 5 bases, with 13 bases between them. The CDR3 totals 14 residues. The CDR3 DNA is TGTGCCTGGAGTGTACTGGGGGGAGTGGAGACCCAGTACTTC. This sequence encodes CAWSVLGGVETQYF.

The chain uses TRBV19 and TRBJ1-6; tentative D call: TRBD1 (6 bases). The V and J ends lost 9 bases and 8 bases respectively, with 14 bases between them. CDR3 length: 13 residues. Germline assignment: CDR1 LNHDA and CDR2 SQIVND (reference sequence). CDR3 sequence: CASSTGSDSPLHF. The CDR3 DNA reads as TGTGCCAGCTCGACAGGCTCGGATTCACCCCTCCACTTT.

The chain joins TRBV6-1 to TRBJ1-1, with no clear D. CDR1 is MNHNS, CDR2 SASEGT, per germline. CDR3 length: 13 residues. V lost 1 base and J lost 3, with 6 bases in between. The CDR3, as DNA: TGTGCCAGCAGTGAAGTGGGGTACACTGAAGCTTTCTTT. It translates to CASSEVGYTEAFF.

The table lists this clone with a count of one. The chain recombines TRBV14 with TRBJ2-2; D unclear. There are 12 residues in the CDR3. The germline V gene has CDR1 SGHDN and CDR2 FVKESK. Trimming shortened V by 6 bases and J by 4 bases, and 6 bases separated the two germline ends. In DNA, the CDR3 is TGTGCCAGCAGGTCCTCCACCGGGGAGCTGTTTTTT. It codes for CASRSSTGELFF.

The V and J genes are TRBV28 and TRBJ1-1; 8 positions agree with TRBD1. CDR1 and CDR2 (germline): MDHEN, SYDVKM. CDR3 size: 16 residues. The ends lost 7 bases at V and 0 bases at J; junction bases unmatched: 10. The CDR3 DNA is TGTGCCAGCAATCCCACCGGGACAGGTATGAACACTGAAGCTTTCTTT. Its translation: CASNPTGTGMNTEAFF.

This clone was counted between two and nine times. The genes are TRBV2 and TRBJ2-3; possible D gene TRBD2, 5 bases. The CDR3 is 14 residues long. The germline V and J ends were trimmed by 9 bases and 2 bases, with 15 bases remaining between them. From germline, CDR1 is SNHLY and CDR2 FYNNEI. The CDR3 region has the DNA TGTGCCAGTCGAAATGGCGGACTCACAGATACGCAGTATTTT. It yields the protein CASRNGGLTDTQYF.

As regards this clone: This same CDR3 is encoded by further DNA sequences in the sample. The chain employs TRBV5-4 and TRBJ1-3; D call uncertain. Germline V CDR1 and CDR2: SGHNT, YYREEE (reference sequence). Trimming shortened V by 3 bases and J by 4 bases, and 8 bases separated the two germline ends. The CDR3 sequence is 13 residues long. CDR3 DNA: TGTGCCAGCAGCTCTGACCCCGGAAACACCATATATTTT. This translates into CASSSDPGNTIYF.

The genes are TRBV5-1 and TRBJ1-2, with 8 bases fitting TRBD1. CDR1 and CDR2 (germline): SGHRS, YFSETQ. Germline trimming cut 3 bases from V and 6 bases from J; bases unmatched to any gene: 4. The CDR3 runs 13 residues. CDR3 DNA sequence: TGCGCCAGCAGCTCAGGACAGGGTCATGGCTACACCTTC. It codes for CASSSGQGHGYTF.